The text below deals with one TCR beta chain. Its antigen is as yet unknown. The sample carries other DNA sequences with the same CDR3. The data originate from a study of T cell responses to AZD1222 COVID-19 vaccine. Findings and caveats of the study: Recipients of AZD1222 seropositive at baseline numbered only 5 or 6. White British people made up most donors, females outnumbered males, and clonal diversity was possibly underestimated. Increased Spike-specific TCR breadth and depth were observed after two AZD1222 doses.

The V and J ends lost 1 base and 2 bases, in that order; junction bases with no gene match: 0. Germline CDR1 reads LGHDT; CDR2 reads YNNKEL (reference sequence). The CDR3 covers 16 residues. Method: immunoSEQ multiplex PCR; TCRdb's copy keeps in-frame clones and lacks some. Seen here are roughly 120,000 clones, 70% to 90% observed once, and the top ten hold about 7.8%. The sample here was peripheral blood, taken on day 0 of AZD1222 vaccination. The receptor's source is an adult in good health. This chain links TRBV3-1 (or the pseudogene TRBV3-2) with TRBJ2-5; 14 nucleotides match TRBD2. As DNA, the CDR3 is TGTGCCAGCAGCCAAGGACTAGCGGGGGGGCAAGAGACCCAGTACTTC. Its protein is CASSQGLAGGQETQYF.